A selection of T cell receptor beta chains follows, all from one sample in a study of shared clonotypes between healthy human individuals. Assay: immunoSEQ multiplex PCR; the TCRdb copy retains only in-frame clones and omits some. The repertoire holds about 510,000 clones, with roughly 78% as singletons. Material for sequencing was PBMCs. Source of these receptors: a woman in her thirties or forties in good health. Some clones in this sample may be carry-over from other donors' samples. Both conserved end residues are part of each CDR3. A D gene is named only where the DNA matches it firmly. Rows give clone size only sometimes, using once, few, many, or a class for an expanded clone.

CDR3 DNA: TGTGCCAGCAGCCCAATAGCGGGAGGGACCTACAATGAGCAGTTCTTC
CDR3 protein: CASSPIAGGTYNEQFF
V gene: TRBV14
D gene: TRBD2
clone size: NA
J gene: TRBJ2-1

CDR3 DNA: TGTGCCAGCAGTGGGGACACAGGGACTTCTGGCTACACCTTC
CDR3 protein: CASSGDTGTSGYTF
V gene: TRBV28
D gene: NA
clone size: few
J gene: TRBJ1-2

CDR3 DNA: TGTGCCAGTAGTCCCGGACTAGCGGGAGTGAATGAGCAGTTCTTC
CDR3 protein: CASSPGLAGVNEQFF
V gene: TRBV19
D gene: TRBD2
clone size: NA
J gene: TRBJ2-1

CDR3 DNA: TGTGCCAGCAGCTTATGGGGCCGGGGGACTAATGAAAAACTGTTTTTT
CDR3 protein: CASSLWGRGTNEKLFF
V gene: TRBV7-8
D gene: NA
clone size: NA
J gene: TRBJ1-4

CDR3 DNA: TGTGCCAGCAGCCCGGGGCCCGGGTACTCTGGAAACACCATATATTTT
CDR3 protein: CASSPGPGYSGNTIYF
V gene: TRBV7-6
D gene: NA
clone size: many
J gene: TRBJ1-3

CDR3 DNA: TGCGCCAGCAGCTTGGCGGCGGGAGGGGGCTACGAGCAGTACTTC
CDR3 protein: CASSLAAGGGYEQYF
V gene: TRBV5-1
D gene: TRBD2
clone size: NA
J gene: TRBJ2-7

CDR3 DNA: TGTGCCAGCAGCTCGACTAGCGGGACCTACGAGCAGTACTTC
CDR3 protein: CASSSTSGTYEQYF
V gene: TRBV7-3
D gene: TRBD2
clone size: NA
J gene: TRBJ2-7

CDR3 DNA: TGTGCCAGCAGTGTAGCGAGGGGGAGCTTGAATTCACCCCTCCACTTT
CDR3 protein: CASSVARGSLNSPLHF
V gene: TRBV25-1
D gene: NA
clone size: NA
J gene: TRBJ1-6

CDR3 DNA: TGTGCCAGCAGCCCCACTGGCGGCGGCTACCGAGGGGCCCAAGAGACCCAGTACTTC
CDR3 protein: CASSPTGGGYRGAQETQYF
V gene: TRBV7-2
D gene: NA
clone size: once
J gene: TRBJ2-5

CDR3 DNA: TGTGCCTGTCGGGGACAGGAAAACACCGGGGAGCTGTTTTTT
CDR3 protein: CACRGQENTGELFF
V gene: TRBV19
D gene: TRBD1
clone size: NA
J gene: TRBJ2-2

CDR3 DNA: TGCAGCGTCGCCAAAGGACTAGTTGTCTACGAGCAGTACTTC
CDR3 protein: CSVAKGLVVYEQYF
V gene: TRBV29-1
D gene: TRBD2
clone size: NA
J gene: TRBJ2-7

CDR3 DNA: TGCGCCAGCAGCTTCTACCCACGACTAGCGGGAGAGGCGCAGTATTTT
CDR3 protein: CASSFYPRLAGEAQYF
V gene: TRBV5-1
D gene: TRBD2
clone size: NA
J gene: TRBJ2-3

CDR3 DNA: TGTGCCAGTCACCCTCCGGGTGAGGATACGAAGACCCAGTACTTC
CDR3 protein: CASHPPGEDTKTQYF
V gene: TRBV19
D gene: NA
clone size: NA
J gene: TRBJ2-5